What follows describes a single T cell receptor beta chain. Use of 60 Vbeta and 13 Jbeta primers characterized the PCR. Some clones are missing from TCRdb's copy, which holds only in-frame ones; the method was immunoSEQ multiplex PCR. The table lists about 140,000 clones. This CDR3 has 15 residues. This specimen belongs to a study of cytomegalovirus exposure and HLA in healthy donors. Sequenced material: PBMCs. This receptor was obtained from a man aged 35 to 55 in good health and CMV-seronegative. The chain carries TRBV1 and TRBJ1-6. TRBV1 is recorded as a pseudogene. For the CDR3, the DNA is TGCACCAGCAGCCAAGTCCTGAGCCCCCATTCACCCCTCCACTTT. Amino acids: CTSSQVLSPHSPLHF.